The clone carrying this T cell receptor beta chain appeared a single time. Its target is not known. Germline V lookup: CDR1 SGHRS, CDR2 YFSETQ. This CDR3 has 17 residues. V lost 2 bases and J lost 8; bases outside the gene matches: 14. Researchers ran the PCR with 60 Vbeta and 13 Jbeta primers. Data came from immunoSEQ multiplex PCR; TCRdb stores just in-frame clones and leaves some out. The profile shows over 85,000 clones, roughly 85% of them singletons. The entry originates in a study of cytomegalovirus exposure and HLA in healthy donors. Findings of the study overall: An analysis was carried out at a later point. It showed that HLA-associated TCR beta chains were more clonally expanded than equally common non-associated chains.

The receptor was isolated from a man aged 35-49 years in good health and CMV-seronegative. The sample taken for sequencing was PBMCs. The chain carries TRBV5-1 and TRBJ2-3, with TRBD2 identical over 10 bases. CDR3 nucleotides: TGCGCCAGCAGCTTCCAAGAGCTAGCGGGGGCCGGGGGTACGCAGTATTTT. It encodes CASSFQELAGAGGTQYF. The full variable domain, completed using reference TRBV5-1 and TRBJ2-3, is KAGVTQTPRYLIKTRGQQVTLSCSPISGHRSVSWYQQTPGQGLQFLFEYFSETQRNKGNFPGRFSGRQFSNSRSEMNVSTLELGDSALYLCASSFQELAGAGGTQYFGPGTRLTVL.